Below, 13 T cell receptor beta chains from the same sample are listed, as sequenced in a study of cytomegalovirus exposure and HLA in healthy donors. It was with 60 Vbeta and 13 Jbeta primers that the PCR ran. Sequencing was performed with immunoSEQ multiplex PCR; in TCRdb, only in-frame clones are kept and a portion is missing. The sample lists around 80,000 clones; 74% were seen once. Sequencing was done on a sample of PBMCs. The source is a man aged 35-49 years in good health and CMV-seropositive.

V and J are TRBV5-1 and TRBJ1-5; the D gene is possibly TRBD1 (6 bases). Germline assignment: CDR1 SGHRS and CDR2 YFSETQ. The V gene lost 7 bases and the J gene lost 6 bases, with 20 bases spanning the gap. CDR3 length: 15 residues. Here the CDR3 reads CASSITGITGQPQHF. The CDR3 region has the DNA TGCGCCAGCTCCATTACAGGGATCACGGGTCAGCCCCAGCATTTT.

Only a few counts were recorded for this clone. The gene calls are TRBV20-1 and TRBJ1-4; no firm D call. Germline CDR1 and CDR2: DFQATT and SNEGSKA (reference sequence). V gave up 2 bases and J gave up 8 bases, with 3 bases separating them. The CDR3 loop spans 10 amino acids. The CDR3 coding sequence is TGCAGTGCTAGACGGGAAAAACTGTTTTTT. As protein: CSARREKLFF.

This chain links TRBV7-3 with TRBJ1-1; D gene uncertain. Germline V gives CDR1 SGHTA, CDR2 FQGTGA. The CDR3 runs 14 residues. Between the trimmed V and J ends, which lost 8 bases and 1 base, there was a span of 14 bases. CDR3 protein: CASGGILKNTEAFF. The CDR3, as DNA: TGTGCCAGCGGCGGCATCCTAAAGAACACTGAAGCTTTCTTT.

CDR3 bases: TGTGCCAGCAGCTTAGCCCCGGTGATCTACAATGAGCAGTTCTTC. This codes for CASSLAPVIYNEQFF. The rearrangement joins TRBV11-2 to TRBJ2-1, with no clear D. The V and J ends lost 1 base and 3 bases respectively, with 10 bases between them. The CDR3 consists of 15 residues. Germline lookup yields CDR1 SGHAT and CDR2 FQNNGV. The full variable domain, with the rest looked up from reference TRBV11-2 and TRBJ2-1, is EAGVAQSPRYKIIEKRQSVAFWCNPISGHATLYWYQQILGQGPKLLIQFQNNGVVDDSQLPKDRFSAERLKGVDSTLKIQPAKLEDSAVYLCASSLAPVIYNEQFFGPGTRLTVL.

The V gene is TRBV5-1, the J gene TRBJ2-5, with D tentatively TRBD2 (5 bases). TRBJ2-7 matches the DNA end more closely, so the J call is doubtful. The CDR3 is 14 residues long. Germline values: CDR1 SGHRS, CDR2 YFSETQ. CDR3: CASSLVAAELEQYF. The CDR3 DNA reads as TGCGCCAGCAGCTTGGTGGCAGCGGAGCTCGAGCAGTACTTC.

CDR3 nucleotide sequence: TGTGCCAGCAGCGTAGGTGGGACAGCTCTCAATGAGCAGTTCTTC. Its protein is CASSVGGTALNEQFF. The chain recombines TRBV9 with TRBJ2-1; 7 nucleotides match TRBD1. CDR1 and CDR2 (germline): SGDLS, YYNGEE. V lost 0 bases and J lost 6; bases outside the gene matches: 6. The CDR3 loop spans 15 amino acids.

The chain joins TRBV19 to TRBJ2-7; 8 nucleotides align to TRBD2. The V and J ends lost 1 base and 6 bases, in that order; junction bases with no gene match: 23. Germline lookup yields CDR1 LNHDA and CDR2 SQIVND (reference sequence). This CDR3 has 20 amino acids. This chain's CDR3 is CASSIGKGTRTGLDSSEQYF. Here the CDR3 DNA reads TGTGCCAGTAGTATAGGAAAGGGGACCAGGACGGGACTAGATTCCAGCGAGCAGTACTTC.

The chain is built from TRBV5-8 and TRBJ2-1; 8 nucleotides match TRBD2. The CDR3 is 15 amino acids. Germline CDR1 and CDR2: SGHTS and YDEGEE. The J segment lost 2 bases and the V segment lost 4 bases, leaving 5 bases of the junction unmatched. The CDR3 region is CASSRSGIPYNEQFF. Here the CDR3 DNA reads TGTGCCAGCAGCCGTAGCGGGATACCCTACAATGAGCAGTTCTTC. The complete variable domain, with remaining parts taken from reference TRBV5-8 and TRBJ2-1, reads EAGVTQSPTHLIKTRGQQATLRCSPISGHTSVYWYQQALGLGLQFLLWYDEGEERNRGNFPPRFSGRQFPNYSSELNVNALELEDSALYLCASSRSGIPYNEQFFGPGTRLTVL.

This rearrangement joins TRBV11-2 to TRBJ1-1; D is uncertain. V lost 2 bases, J lost 2 bases, and 3 bases lay in between. Germline CDR1 SGHAT, CDR2 FQNNGV. CDR3 length: 12 amino acids. DNA of the CDR3: TGTGCCAGCAGCTTACTAAACACTGAAGCTTTCTTT. Translated, it gives CASSLLNTEAFF.

This clone was detected only a few times. This sequence joins TRBV9 and TRBJ1-2; TRBD1 matches 12 bases. After removal of 0 bases from V and 8 bases from J, the junction contained 2 bases not matched to a gene. The CDR3 is 14 residues long. Per germline, CDR1 SGDLS and CDR2 YYNGEE. CDR3 in amino acids: CASSVGDRGRGYTF. DNA of the CDR3: TGTGCCAGCAGCGTAGGGGACAGGGGGCGCGGCTACACCTTC. Full variable domain (remainder filled in from reference TRBV9 and TRBJ1-2): DSGVTQTPKHLITATGQRVTLRCSPRSGDLSVYWYQQSLDQGLQFLIQYYNGEERAKGNILERFSAQQFPDLHSELNLSSLELGDSALYFCASSVGDRGRGYTFGSGTRLTVV.

The chain uses TRBV2 and TRBJ2-7; no clear D gene. Germline CDR1 is SNHLY and CDR2 is FYNNEI. With 7 bases removed from V and 5 bases from J, the gap between germline ends came to 18 bases. This CDR3 is built from 14 residues. CDR3 sequence: CASKARLAPNEQYF. CDR3 sequence (DNA): TGTGCCAGCAAAGCGCGGTTGGCGCCAAACGAGCAGTACTTC.

The genes are TRBV28 and TRBJ1-5; D is undetermined. Germline V gene sequence: CDR1 MDHEN, CDR2 SYDVKM. CDR3 length: 14 amino acids. Trimming pared 2 bases from V and 4 bases from J, leaving 9 bases between. Here the CDR3 reads CASSLLSGNQPQHF. The CDR3 coding sequence is TGTGCCAGCAGTTTACTATCGGGAAATCAGCCCCAGCATTTT. Combining the CDR3 with reference TRBV28 and TRBJ1-5 gives the whole variable domain DVKVTQSSRYLVKRTGEKVFLECVQDMDHENMFWYRQDPGLGLRLIYFSYDVKMKEKGDIPEGYSVSREKKERFSLILESASTNQTSMYLCASSLLSGNQPQHFGDGTRLSIL.

The rearrangement uses TRBV5-5 and TRBJ1-1; no definite D call. CDR3 size: 16 residues. Per the germline V gene, CDR1 is SGHKS and CDR2 is YYEKEE (reference sequence). V was clipped by 2 bases and J by 1 base, with 15 bases between them. DNA for the CDR3: TGTGCCAGCAGCTTCATTAGCTCCCTATCGAACACTGAAGCTTTCTTT. The encoded protein is CASSFISSLSNTEAFF.